These 5 T cell receptor beta chains were sequenced from one sample in a study of Ad26.COV2.S vaccination and SARS-CoV-2 variants. Treatment of the sample: roughly 18 received Ad26.COV2.S at low or high dose, single or two shots; about five received placebo; per-sample allocation not given. Specimens were obtained on day 63 following the first vaccine or placebo injection. Using immunoSEQ multiplex PCR, the repertoire was profiled, and TCRdb retains in-frame clones only, with some absent. The sample comprises about 680,000 clones, about 90% of which are singletons, and about 1.5% rests with the top ten. This sample comprised peripheral blood, obtained in a trial of Ad26.COV2.S vaccine versus placebo. The receptors shown here come from a person between 18 and 60 years old who received the Ad26.COV2.S COVID-19 vaccine or a placebo.

The V and J genes are TRBV7-6 and TRBJ1-6; a possible D gene is TRBD1 (6 bases). Per the germline V gene, CDR1 is SGHVS and CDR2 is FNYEAQ. The germline V and J ends were trimmed by 7 bases and 5 bases, with 33 bases remaining between them. The CDR3 loop spans 21 amino acids. The CDR3 nucleotides are TGTGCCAGCACCTCTAGGGGTGGGCAGGGGAGTAACCCAGGTAATAATTCACCCCTCCACTTT. Amino acid sequence: CASTSRGGQGSNPGNNSPLHF.

The V call is TRBV10-3, the J call TRBJ2-2, with D possibly being TRBD1 (6 bases). Trimming took 5 bases from V and 6 from J, leaving 13 bases between them. CDR3 length: 14 residues. Germline values: CDR1 ENHRY, CDR2 SYGVKD. The CDR3 DNA reads as TGTGCCATCAGTACAGGGTCCCCTCCCGGGGAGCTGTTTTTT. It codes for CAISTGSPPGELFF.

The CDR3 here is CAISAFGGDADNQPQHF. The CDR3 DNA sequence: TGTGCCATCAGTGCCTTCGGTGGGGACGCTGACAATCAGCCCCAGCATTTT. The gene calls are TRBV10-3 and TRBJ1-5, with a tentative D call TRBD1 (5 bases). CDR3 length equals 17 residues. Germline-derived CDR1 and CDR2 are ENHRY and SYGVKD. Trimming cost V 4 bases and J 3 bases, with 19 bases left between them.

This chain connects TRBV13 to TRBJ1-5, with 7 bases matching TRBD1. V lost 5 bases and J lost 6; bases outside the gene matches: 4. Looked up from germline, CDR1 is PRHDT and CDR2 is FYEKMQ (reference sequence). This CDR3 comprises 13 residues. CDR3 bases: TGTGCCAGCAGCAGGGGGCCGGGTCAGCCCCAGCATTTT. This sequence encodes CASSRGPGQPQHF. Looking up the rest from reference TRBV13 and TRBJ1-5 gives the full variable domain: AAGVIQSPRHLIKEKRETATLKCYPIPRHDTVYWYQQGPGQDPQFLISFYEKMQSDKGSIPDRFSAQQFSDYHSELNMSSLELGDSALYFCASSRGPGQPQHFGDGTRLSIL.

The chain's CDR3 is CASSVEADGELFF. CDR3 bases: TGTGCCAGCAGCGTAGAGGCGGACGGGGAGCTGTTTTTT. This chain uses TRBV9 with TRBJ2-2; D gene ambiguous. V lost 0 bases to trimming and J lost 7 bases, with 7 bases between them. The CDR3 length is 13 residues. The V gene's germline CDR1 is SGDLS and CDR2 YYNGEE.